The present T cell receptor (beta chain) was sequenced within a study of cytomegalovirus exposure and HLA in healthy donors. Findings and limits, study-wide: It is likely that the observed cluster of highly shared sequence variants was a sequencing artifact. At a 0.05 false discovery rate, a later analysis found 18,000 or so TCR beta sequences to be associated with HLA alleles. In a later analysis, a missense DCLRE1C variant was linked to TCR beta V- and J-gene trimming.

On this clone itself: Its antigen remains unknown.

In the PCR, 60 Vbeta and 13 Jbeta primers were used. Using immunoSEQ multiplex PCR, the repertoire was profiled, and TCRdb retains in-frame clones only, with some absent. The sample lists approximately 160,000 clones; approximately 78% were seen once. Trimming took 4 bases from V and 5 from J, leaving 18 bases between them. Germline V gene data show CDR1 as SGHKS and CDR2 as YYEKEE (reference sequence). The CDR3 is 15 residues long. The chain recombines TRBV5-5 with TRBJ1-1; perhaps TRBD1 as D (6 bases). This receptor was obtained from a woman aged 18 to 35 in good health and CMV-seronegative. The sequenced sample consisted of PBMCs. This chain's CDR3 is CASSDPYRVRTEAFF. The DNA of the CDR3 is TGTGCCAGCAGCGATCCCTACAGGGTAAGGACTGAAGCTTTCTTT.